This TCR beta chain was identified during a study of T-cell reconstitution after alpha-beta-depleted transplantation in children. The CDR3 is 16 residues long. Germline CDR1 MGHDK, CDR2 SYGVNS. V was pared by 2 bases and J by 7 bases, with 8 bases of the junction left unmatched. This clonotype was observed a handful of times. TCRbeta library construction was performed incorporating unique molecular identifiers. TCRdb used MiXCR to reprocess the PCR reads, holding one entry per CDR3 protein. The sample contains about 540,000 distinct CDR3 sequences, about a sixth of which appear only once. The TCR comes from a human donor who donated a stem cell graft to a child with acute lymphoblastic leukemia. The source was PBMCs from the stem cell graft donor, collected from the stem cell graft. The V call is TRBV25-1, the J call TRBJ2-2; 9 bases fit TRBD2. The CDR3, as DNA: TGTGCCAGCAGTGAAGGTTTAGCGGGAGAAGACGGGGAGCTGTTTTTT. This sequence encodes CASSEGLAGEDGELFF.